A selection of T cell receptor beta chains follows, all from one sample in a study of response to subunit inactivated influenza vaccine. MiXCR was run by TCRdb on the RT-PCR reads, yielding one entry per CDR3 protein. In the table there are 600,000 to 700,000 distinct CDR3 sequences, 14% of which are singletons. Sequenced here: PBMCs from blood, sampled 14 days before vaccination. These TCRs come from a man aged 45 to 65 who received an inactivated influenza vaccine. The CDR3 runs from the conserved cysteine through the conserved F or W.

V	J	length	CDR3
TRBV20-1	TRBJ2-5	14	CSARKTGQRETQYF
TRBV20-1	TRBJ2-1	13	CSAAGGPDHEQFF
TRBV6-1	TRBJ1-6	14	CASSKTVTNSPLHF
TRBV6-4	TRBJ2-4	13	CASSEVRGRIQYF
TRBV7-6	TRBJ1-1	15	CASSPTSRGRTEAFF
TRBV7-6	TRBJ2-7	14	CASSLASTGSEQYF
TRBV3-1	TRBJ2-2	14	CASSQSGATGELFF
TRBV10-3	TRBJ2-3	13	CAIRAGPIDTQYF
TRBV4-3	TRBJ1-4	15	CASSQGQGAWEKLFF
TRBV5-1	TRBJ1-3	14	CASSLGQYGNTIYF
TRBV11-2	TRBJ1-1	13	CASSLASAHEAFF
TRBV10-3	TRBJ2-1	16	CAIRDSPSGSGNEQFF
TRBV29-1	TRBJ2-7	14	CSVDSLAGAHEQYF
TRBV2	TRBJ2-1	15	CASRSDRGSYNEQFF
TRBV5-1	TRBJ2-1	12	CASSFRVGEQFF
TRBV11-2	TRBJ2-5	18	CASSLLGTSGGARETQYF
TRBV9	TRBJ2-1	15	CASSVGQGSYNEQFF
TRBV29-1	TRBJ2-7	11	CSVSEIYEQYF
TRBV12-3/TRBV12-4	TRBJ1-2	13	CASSGTGAYGYTF
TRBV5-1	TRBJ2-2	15	CASSLAGPLTGELFF
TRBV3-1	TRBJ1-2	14	CASSPGRGSYGYTF
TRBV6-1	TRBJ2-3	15	CASRPLASSTDTQYF
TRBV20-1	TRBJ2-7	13	CSASGQSSYEQYF
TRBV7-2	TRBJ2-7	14	CASSFGEGVYEQYF
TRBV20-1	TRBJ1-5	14	CSATRSTEYQPQHF
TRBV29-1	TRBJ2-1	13	CSVAPGVSSLQFF
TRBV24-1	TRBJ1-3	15	CATSDGRSSGNTIYF
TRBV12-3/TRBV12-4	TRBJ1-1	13	CASRMTANTEAFF
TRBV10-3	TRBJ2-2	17	CAISEAVGQLGTGELFF
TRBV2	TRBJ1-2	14	CASRRQFLNYGYTF
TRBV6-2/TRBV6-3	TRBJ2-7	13	CASMASGVYEQYF
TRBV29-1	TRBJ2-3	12	CSVPGTTDTQYF
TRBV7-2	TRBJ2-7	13	CASSYDRSYEQYF
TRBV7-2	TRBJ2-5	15	CASSLRTAYGETQYF
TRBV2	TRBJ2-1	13	CASSEFTINEQFF
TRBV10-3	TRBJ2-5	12	CAISPIQETQYF
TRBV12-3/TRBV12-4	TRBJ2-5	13	CASSSRAPGTQYF
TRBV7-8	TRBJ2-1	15	CASSLRANGLDEQFF
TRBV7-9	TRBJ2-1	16	CASSDRQGGTYNEQFF
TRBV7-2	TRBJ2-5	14	CASTRTDRRETQYF
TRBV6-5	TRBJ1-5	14	CASSYGPGGEPQHF
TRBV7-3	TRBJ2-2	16	CASSPPSGIRTGELFF
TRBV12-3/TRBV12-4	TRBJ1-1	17	CASSLLVRTGLYTEAFF
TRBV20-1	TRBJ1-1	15	CSARDQTGGGTEAFF
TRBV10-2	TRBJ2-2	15	CASSVDSGRTGELFF
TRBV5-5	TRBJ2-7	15	CASSLEPRGAYEQYF
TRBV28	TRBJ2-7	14	CASSSPGTVYEQYF
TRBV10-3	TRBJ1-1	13	CAISGGTESGAFF
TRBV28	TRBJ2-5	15	CASSFSGSPRETQYF
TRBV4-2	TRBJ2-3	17	CASSQPGGARSTDTQYF
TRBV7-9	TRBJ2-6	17	CASRGGQGVTGANVLTF
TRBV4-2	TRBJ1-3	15	CASSQDRTSGNTIYF
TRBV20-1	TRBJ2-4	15	CSASGLAGAKNIQYF
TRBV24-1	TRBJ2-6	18	CATSDGRGKSSGANVLTF
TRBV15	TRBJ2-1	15	CATSRDLAGNNEQFF
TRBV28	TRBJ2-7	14	CASSLGGTISGQYF
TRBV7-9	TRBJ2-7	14	CASSLSGASYEQYF
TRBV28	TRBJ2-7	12	CASSPRSYEQYF
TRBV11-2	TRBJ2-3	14	CASSLNRVTDTQYF
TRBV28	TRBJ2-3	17	CASSQNRDRIGTDTQYF